One sample yielded the 28 T cell receptor beta chains listed below, sequenced in a study of regulatory T cells in long-lasting Graves disease. As for time point: newly diagnosed GD, antithyroid drugs for less than 3 months. Researchers made the TCR library from RNA that was extracted from PBMCs. Sequencing libraries for TCR beta were prepared with iRepertoire HTBI primers and Arm-PCR of CDR3 regions. TCRdb analysed the multiplex PCR reads with MiXCR anew, one entry per CDR3 protein. The sample carries around 500,000 distinct CDR3 sequences, approximately 13% recorded once. The same specimen was also included in a second study, on T cells in Graves' hyperthyroidism and ophthalmopathy.

Specimen: peripheral blood mononuclear cells (PBMCs), collected at new diagnosis, from a patient treated with antithyroid drugs. All receptors come from a man aged 25-45 years with Graves disease.

This clonotype was recorded many times. The chain recombines TRBV20-1 with TRBJ2-5, with 7 bases matching TRBD1. In germline, CDR1 is DFQATT, CDR2 SNEGSKA (reference sequence). The J segment lost 4 bases and the V segment lost 1 base, leaving 6 bases of the junction unmatched. The length of the CDR3 is 14 residues. CDR3 nucleotide sequence: TGCAGTGCTAGAGCGCCCAGGGGGAGAGAGACCCAGTACTTC. Its translation: CSARAPRGRETQYF.

This clonotype has just a few counts. The chain uses TRBV7-9 and TRBJ2-2, with 8 bases aligning to TRBD1. Per the germline V gene, CDR1 is SEHNR and CDR2 is FQNEAQ (reference sequence). Germline trimming cut 2 bases from V and 6 bases from J; bases unmatched to any gene: 8. The CDR3 totals 16 residues. For the CDR3, the DNA is TGTGCCAGCAGCTTATCACGGACAGGGAGCCCCGGGGAGCTGTTTTTT. Amino acids: CASSLSRTGSPGELFF. Full variable domain (missing parts from reference TRBV7-9 and TRBJ2-2): DTGVSQNPRHKITKRGQNVTFRCDPISEHNRLYWYRQTLGQGPEFLTYFQNEAQLEKSRLLSDRFSAERPKGSFSTLEIQRTEQGDSAMYLCASSLSRTGSPGELFFGEGSRLTVL.

The CDR3 sequence: CASSFSGGRWGYTF. The DNA for the CDR3 is TGTGCCAGCAGTTTTTCCGGGGGGCGCTGGGGCTACACCTTC. V is TRBV27 and J is TRBJ1-2; D perhaps matches TRBD1 (6 bases). This CDR3 is 14 amino acids long. Trimming shortened V by 3 bases and J by 8 bases, and 16 bases separated the two germline ends. Germline V gene sequence: CDR1 MNHEY, CDR2 SMNVEV (reference sequence).

This clonotype was counted ten times or more. The V gene is TRBV5-1, the J gene TRBJ2-1; 10 nucleotides line up with TRBD2. The CDR3 runs to 15 residues. The junction had 2 bases not matched to a gene; V was cut back by 2 bases and J by 3 bases. Germline assignment: CDR1 SGHRS and CDR2 YFSETQ. This CDR3 reads CASSLLAGNYNEQFF. The CDR3 DNA follows: TGCGCCAGCAGCTTACTAGCGGGAAACTACAATGAGCAGTTCTTC.

This chain uses TRBV6-1 with TRBJ2-7; weak D call: TRBD2 (6 bases). Trimming removed 6 bases from V and 3 bases from J, with 9 bases in between. Germline V gene sequence: CDR1 MNHNS, CDR2 SASEGT. The length of the CDR3 is 12 residues. CDR3 in DNA: TGTGCCAGCAGGCGGGGTAACTACGAGCAGTACTTC. As protein: CASRRGNYEQYF.

This clonotype has just a few counts. V and J are TRBV20-1 and TRBJ2-7, with 7 bases matching TRBD1. J was trimmed by 2 bases and V by 3 bases; bases with no gene match: 7. Per germline, CDR1 DFQATT and CDR2 SNEGSKA (reference sequence). This CDR3 comprises 14 residues. The CDR3 loop is CSARARGLTYEQYF. The DNA of the CDR3 is TGCAGTGCTAGGGCCAGGGGGTTAACCTACGAGCAGTACTTC.

This clonotype was seen more than once but under ten times. The chain couples TRBV6-1 to TRBJ2-2, with D unclear. This CDR3 has 11 residues. Deletions cut 8 bases from V and 9 bases from J, with 10 bases between. CDR1 is MNHNS, CDR2 SASEGT, per germline. DNA of the CDR3: TGTGCCAGCTATAAGGGTTGGGAGCTGTTTTTT. This encodes CASYKGWELFF.

The V call is TRBV7-9, the J call TRBJ1-1; 7 bases agree with TRBD1. Germline lookup yields CDR1 SEHNR and CDR2 FQNEAQ (reference sequence). The V and J ends lost 2 bases and 6 bases, in that order; junction bases with no gene match: 3. The CDR3 extends over 13 amino acids. The CDR3: CASSLQGEAEAFF. The CDR3 DNA reads TGTGCCAGCAGCTTACAGGGGGAGGCTGAAGCTTTCTTT.

CDR3 amino acids: CASSSPGTSDYEQYF. CDR3 coding DNA: TGTGCCAGCAGCTCCCCGGGGACTAGCGACTACGAGCAGTACTTC. The chain is built from TRBV7-9 and TRBJ2-7, with 10 bases matching TRBD2. The germline V gene has CDR1 SEHNR and CDR2 FQNEAQ (reference sequence). This CDR3 region has 15 residues. The junction had 6 bases not matched to a gene; V was cut back by 4 bases and J by 3 bases. Looking up the rest from reference TRBV7-9 and TRBJ2-7 gives the full variable domain: DTGVSQNPRHKITKRGQNVTFRCDPISEHNRLYWYRQTLGQGPEFLTYFQNEAQLEKSRLLSDRFSAERPKGSFSTLEIQRTEQGDSAMYLCASSSPGTSDYEQYFGPGTRLTVT.

A remark on this clonotype: This may be a read error, as it is one base from a much larger clone. The gene calls are TRBV20-1 and TRBJ2-2; 7 bases map to TRBD2. The CDR3 loop spans 14 amino acids. The germline CDR1 and CDR2 sequences are DFQATT and SNEGSKA (reference sequence). Written as DNA, the CDR3 is TGCAGTGCTAGGGCACTAGCGATCGACGGGGAGCTGGTTTTT. Protein: CSARALAIDGELVF.

This clonotype was recorded at least ten times. This sequence joins TRBV7-2 and TRBJ2-3; no reliable D call. Germline-derived CDR1 and CDR2 are SGHTA and FQGNSA. Trimming left V 1 base short and J 4 bases short, with 9 bases between. The CDR3 consists of 14 residues. For the CDR3, the DNA is TGTGCCAGCAGCTTAGGGTTAGGTTCAGATACGCAGTATTTT. This translates into CASSLGLGSDTQYF.

The chain carries TRBV5-1 and TRBJ1-3; no reliable D call. The CDR3 has 17 residues. Between the trimmed V and J ends, which lost 0 bases and 2 bases, there was a span of 15 bases. CDR1 SGHRS and CDR2 YFSETQ come from the germline V gene. The CDR3 DNA follows: TGCGCCAGCAGCTTGGGTTTTTTGTCTGTCACTGGAAACACCATATATTTT. Amino acid sequence: CASSLGFLSVTGNTIYF.

V gene TRBV7-8 combines with J gene TRBJ2-5; D might be TRBD2 (6 bases). Germline lookup yields CDR1 SGHVS and CDR2 FQNEAQ. Trimming left V 5 bases short and J 2 bases short, with 18 bases between. The CDR3 spans 16 residues. CDR3 sequence reads: CASSLRRGKRQETQYF. The CDR3 nucleotides are TGTGCCAGCAGCCTCAGGCGGGGCAAGCGACAAGAGACCCAGTACTTC.

This clonotype was seen only once. Given a much more abundant clone one base away, this may be a read error. This rearrangement joins TRBV12-3 or TRBV12-4 to TRBJ2-1, with 7 bases fitting TRBD1. The CDR3 covers 14 residues. This CDR3 is CASNGQENYSEQFF. The DNA for the CDR3 is TGTGCCAGCAACGGACAGGAGAACTACAGTGAGCAGTTCTTC.

This clonotype was observed many times. The V call is TRBV3-1, the J call TRBJ2-3; 7 bases are shared with TRBD2. Germline CDR1 and CDR2: LGHDT and YNNKEL (reference sequence). The CDR3 runs to 17 residues. J gave up 5 bases and V 0 bases, and 11 bases lay outside the gene matches. In DNA, the CDR3 is TGTGCCAGCAGCCAAGAAGTTCGGGGGGAACCTCGAGATACGCAGTATTTT. Protein product: CASSQEVRGEPRDTQYF.

As for this clonotype: Given a much more abundant clone one base away, this may be a read error. This chain links TRBV9 with TRBJ2-2; possible D gene TRBD2, 5 bases. Germline CDR1 SGDLS, CDR2 YYNGEE. This CDR3 has 15 amino acids. The CDR3 loop reads CASSVAGTGTGELLF. The CDR3 coding sequence is TGTGCCAGCAGCGTAGCGGGAACGGGCACCGGGGAGCTGCTTTTT.

The table lists this clonotype with a few counts. A read error may account for a junction end that differs from germline. The chain combines TRBV4-1 with TRBJ2-1; TRBD2 matches at 7 bases. This CDR3 region has 16 residues. Germline CDR1 is MGHRA and CDR2 is YSYEKL. CDR3 DNA: TGCGCCAGCAGCCAGCCCTCTAGCGGTACCTATAATGAGCAGTTCTTC. It translates to CASSQPSSGTYNEQFF.

The V and J genes are TRBV19 and TRBJ2-3; D unresolved. Trimming shortened V by 5 bases and J by 0 bases, and 15 bases separated the two germline ends. Germline V lookup: CDR1 LNHDA, CDR2 SQIVND (reference sequence). CDR3 length equals 16 residues. The CDR3 reads CASSPSWAASTDTQYF. The CDR3 DNA follows: TGTGCCAGTAGTCCGTCCTGGGCGGCTAGCACAGATACGCAGTATTTT.

This clonotype was counted only a few times. This sequence joins TRBV20-1 and TRBJ2-5; no clear D. Trimming removed 6 bases at V and 0 bases at J, with 23 bases between. From germline, CDR1 is DFQATT and CDR2 SNEGSKA (reference sequence). This CDR3 has 17 amino acids. The DNA of the CDR3 is TGCAGTGCCCCACTCCCCCCAGGCCGAGGATACCAAGAGACCCAGTACTTC. Translating it yields CSAPLPPGRGYQETQYF.

This clonotype was counted at least ten times. The gene calls are TRBV30 and TRBJ2-6, with 11 positions matching TRBD1. The CDR3 length is 13 residues. Per the germline V gene, CDR1 is GTSNPN and CDR2 is SVGIG (reference sequence). V was clipped by 5 bases and J by 7 bases; unmatched bases: 1. CDR3 bases: TGTGCCTGGGGGACAGGGGGAGCCAACGTCCTGACTTTC. This encodes CAWGTGGANVLTF.

This clonotype was recorded at least ten times. The chain has TRBV25-1 and TRBJ2-7; D is perhaps TRBD1 (5 bases). The V end lost 11 bases, the J end lost 6 bases, and 20 bases lay between the germline ends. The CDR3 totals 13 residues. CDR1 is MGHDK and CDR2 is SYGVNS in the germline V gene. The CDR3 nucleotides read TGTGCCCGCTTGGGGCTCTCTCTTGGCGAGCAGTACTTC. Protein product: CARLGLSLGEQYF.

The table lists this clonotype with many counts. The chain combines TRBV29-1 with TRBJ1-2, with D unclear. V gave up 4 bases and J gave up 1 base, with 10 bases separating them. The CDR3 runs 13 residues. The germline V gene encodes CDR1 SQVTM and CDR2 ANQGSEA. CDR3 protein: CSVGGGSNYGYTF. The DNA for the CDR3 is TGCAGCGTTGGTGGTGGGAGTAACTATGGCTACACCTTC.

The chain joins TRBV5-8 to TRBJ2-5; 10 bases match TRBD2. Germline assignment: CDR1 SGHTS and CDR2 YDEGEE. V dropped 2 bases and J dropped 4; count of bases not matched to a gene: 17. The CDR3 runs to 19 residues. The CDR3 spells CASSFLLAGGSTSRETQYF. The CDR3 nucleotides read TGTGCCAGCAGCTTCCTGTTAGCGGGAGGCTCCACATCGAGAGAGACCCAGTACTTC.

The chain combines TRBV6-1 with TRBJ2-7; TRBD2 matches 12 bases. Per the germline V gene, CDR1 is MNHNS and CDR2 is SASEGT. This CDR3 region has 18 residues. V gave up 8 bases and J gave up 0 bases; unmatched junction bases: 14. CDR3 loop: CASSPRLAGGGGSYEQYF. CDR3 bases: TGTGCCAGCTCACCACGGCTAGCGGGAGGGGGAGGCTCCTACGAGCAGTACTTC.

This clonotype was recorded at least ten times. The chain couples TRBV29-1 to TRBJ1-6, with D possibly matching TRBD1 (6 bases). Germline lookup yields CDR1 SQVTM and CDR2 ANQGSEA. The CDR3 loop spans 13 amino acids. V lost 4 bases and J lost 9, with 13 bases in between. CDR3 in amino acids: CSVGYLRGSPLHF. CDR3 in DNA: TGCAGCGTTGGTTACCTCAGGGGTTCACCCCTCCACTTT.

Many counts were recorded for this clonotype. This sequence joins TRBV12-3 or TRBV12-4 and TRBJ2-3, with 10 bases matching TRBD1. The CDR3 runs to 20 residues. V shed 5 bases and J 3 bases; nucleotides not matched to a gene: 20. The CDR3 nucleotides read TGTGCCAGCAGTCTCCGACAGGGGGCTTATCAGTACCCAGGGACAGATACGCAGTATTTT. This codes for CASSLRQGAYQYPGTDTQYF.

This clonotype was detected ten times or more. This chain joins TRBV29-1 and TRBJ2-3; the D is unclear. Germline values: CDR1 SQVTM, CDR2 ANQGSEA. The CDR3 is 13 amino acids. The V and J ends lost 3 bases and 0 bases respectively, with 7 bases between them. The CDR3 coding sequence is TGCAGCGTTGAGACTGGTAGCACAGATACGCAGTATTTT. This codes for CSVETGSTDTQYF.

This clonotype has at least ten counts. The chain combines TRBV20-1 with TRBJ2-3, with a tentative D call TRBD2 (5 bases). Germline loops: CDR1 DFQATT, CDR2 SNEGSKA (reference sequence). This CDR3 has 13 amino acids. In DNA, the CDR3 is TGCAGAGTCGGAGAAGGAGGAACAGATACGCAGTATTTT. It codes for CRVGEGGTDTQYF.